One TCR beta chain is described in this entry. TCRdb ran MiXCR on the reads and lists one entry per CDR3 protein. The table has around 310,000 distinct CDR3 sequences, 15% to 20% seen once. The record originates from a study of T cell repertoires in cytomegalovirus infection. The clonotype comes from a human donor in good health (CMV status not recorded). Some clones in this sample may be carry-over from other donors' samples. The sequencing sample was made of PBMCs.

CDR3 nucleotides: TGTGCCAGCAGCTGGGGACAGGCACCTAATGAAAAACTGTTTTTT. This encodes CASSWGQAPNEKLFF. The chain joins TRBV7-9 to TRBJ1-4, with 8 bases fitting TRBD1. Germline CDR1 is SEHNR and CDR2 is FQNEAQ (reference sequence). J lost 3 bases, V lost 4 bases, and 4 bases had no gene match. This CDR3 region has 15 residues. The full variable domain, its missing parts supplied by reference TRBV7-9 and TRBJ1-4, is DTGVSQNPRHKITKRGQNVTFRCDPISEHNRLYWYRQTLGQGPEFLTYFQNEAQLEKSRLLSDRFSAERPKGSFSTLEIQRTEQGDSAMYLCASSWGQAPNEKLFFGSGTQLSVL.